The clone carrying this TCR beta chain was found a few times. Its antigen is unidentified. The source of the sample is a study of cytomegalovirus exposure and HLA in healthy donors. Study-level findings and limits: For TCR beta chains, V- and J-gene trimming was later linked to a missense DCLRE1C variant.

Amplification used 60 Vbeta primers and 13 Jbeta primers. The protocol was immunoSEQ multiplex PCR, while the TCRdb copy is restricted to in-frame clones and leaves out a portion. The sample carries 100,000 to 150,000 clones, just under 75% recorded once. CDR1 is MRHNA and CDR2 is SNTAGT in the germline V gene. Trimming stripped 0 bases from V and 2 bases from J, with 6 bases between. The CDR3 length is 14 residues. The clonotype comes from a man in his sixties in good health and CMV-seropositive. The source material was PBMCs. This rearrangement joins TRBV6-4 to TRBJ2-3; D call uncertain. The CDR3 sequence is CASSDSSNTDTQYF. The DNA of the CDR3 is TGTGCCAGCAGTGACTCTAGCAACACAGATACGCAGTATTTT.